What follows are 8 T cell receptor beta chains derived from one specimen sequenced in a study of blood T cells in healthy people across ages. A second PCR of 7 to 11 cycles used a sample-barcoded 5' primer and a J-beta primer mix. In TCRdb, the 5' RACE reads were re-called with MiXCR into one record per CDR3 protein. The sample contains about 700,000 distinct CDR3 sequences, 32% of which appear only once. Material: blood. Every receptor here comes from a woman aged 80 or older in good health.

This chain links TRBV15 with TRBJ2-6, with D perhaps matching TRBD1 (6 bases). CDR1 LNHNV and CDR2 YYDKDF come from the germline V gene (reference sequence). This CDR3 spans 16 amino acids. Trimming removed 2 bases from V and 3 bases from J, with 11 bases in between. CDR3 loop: CATSRSQGNGANVLTF. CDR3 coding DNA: TGTGCCACCAGCAGATCACAGGGAAATGGGGCCAACGTCCTGACTTTC. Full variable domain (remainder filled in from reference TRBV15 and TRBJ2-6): DAMVIQNPRYQVTQFGKPVTLSCSQTLNHNVMYWYQQKSSQAPKLLFHYYDKDFNNEADTPDNFQSRRPNTSFCFLDIRSPGLGDTAMYLCATSRSQGNGANVLTFGAGSRLTVL.

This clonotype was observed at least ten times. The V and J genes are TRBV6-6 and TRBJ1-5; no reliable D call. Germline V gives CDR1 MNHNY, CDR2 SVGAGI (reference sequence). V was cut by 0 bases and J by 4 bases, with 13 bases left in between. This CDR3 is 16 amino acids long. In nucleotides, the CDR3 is TGTGCCAGCAGTTACTCTTTCGGGGATGGGAATCAGCCCCAGCATTTT. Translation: CASSYSFGDGNQPQHF.

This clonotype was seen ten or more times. The CDR3 coding sequence is TGTGCCAGCAGCTTAGGCCAGCTAGCGGCCGGGGAGCTGTTTTTT. Residues: CASSLGQLAAGELFF. The rearrangement uses TRBV13 and TRBJ2-2; TRBD2 agrees at 7 bases. V was clipped by 0 bases and J by 6 bases; unmatched bases: 4. This CDR3 is 15 amino acids long. Germline V gene data show CDR1 as PRHDT and CDR2 as FYEKMQ (reference sequence).

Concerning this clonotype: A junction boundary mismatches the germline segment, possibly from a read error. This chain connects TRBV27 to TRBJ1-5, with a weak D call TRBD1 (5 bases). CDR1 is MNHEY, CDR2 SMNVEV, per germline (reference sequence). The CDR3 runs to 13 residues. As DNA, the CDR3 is TGTACCAGCAGTTTCGGGGCCCGGCAGCCCCAGCATTTT. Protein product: CTSSFGARQPQHF.

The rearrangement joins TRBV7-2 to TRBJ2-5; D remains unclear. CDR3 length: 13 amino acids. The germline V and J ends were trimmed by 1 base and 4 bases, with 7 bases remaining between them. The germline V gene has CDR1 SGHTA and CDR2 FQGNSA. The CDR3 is CASSLGPRETQYF. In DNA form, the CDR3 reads TGTGCCAGCAGCTTAGGGCCTCGAGAGACCCAGTACTTC. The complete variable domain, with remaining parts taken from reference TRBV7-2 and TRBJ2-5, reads GAGVSQSPSNKVTEKGKDVELRCDPISGHTALYWYRQSLGQGLEFLIYFQGNSAPDKSGLPSDRFSAERTGGSVSTLTIQRTQQEDSAVYLCASSLGPRETQYFGPGTRLLVL.

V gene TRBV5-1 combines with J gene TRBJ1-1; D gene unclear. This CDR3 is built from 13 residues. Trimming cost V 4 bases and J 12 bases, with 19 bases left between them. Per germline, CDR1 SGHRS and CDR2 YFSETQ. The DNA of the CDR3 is TGCGCCAGCAGCCTCGATGGAGTGACGGGAACTTTCTTT. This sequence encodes CASSLDGVTGTFF.

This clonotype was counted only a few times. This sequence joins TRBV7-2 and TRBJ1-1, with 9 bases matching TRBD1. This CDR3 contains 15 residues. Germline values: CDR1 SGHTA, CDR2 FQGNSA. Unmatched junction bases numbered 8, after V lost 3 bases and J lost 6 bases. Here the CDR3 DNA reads TGTGCCAGCAGCTTCTTCGGACAGGGGTACCCTGAAGCTTTCTTT. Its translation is CASSFFGQGYPEAFF.

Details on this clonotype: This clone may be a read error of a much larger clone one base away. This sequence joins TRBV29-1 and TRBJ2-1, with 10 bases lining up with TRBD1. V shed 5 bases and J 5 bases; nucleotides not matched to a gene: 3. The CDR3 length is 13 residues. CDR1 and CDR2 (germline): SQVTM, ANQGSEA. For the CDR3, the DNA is TGCAGCGTTCGGGGACAGGGGCACAATGAGCAGTTCTTC. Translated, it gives CSVRGQGHNEQFF.